What follows are 21 T cell receptor beta chains derived from one specimen sequenced in a study of naive and memory T cell subsets. Study outcomes and limitations: Naive repertoires, especially CD8, held a few larger clonotypes, possibly memory cells re-expressing CD45RA.

An equimolar mix of two oligonucleotides served as the beta constant-region primer for TRBC1 and TRBC2. Nested alpha and beta constant-region primers with the SP2 primer drove four PCR rounds on ligated cDNA. From the UMI-ligation and nested PCR reads, TCRdb called clonotypes with MiXCR, one entry per CDR3 protein. The repertoire has 90,000 to 120,000 distinct CDR3 sequences, about 14% of them found once; the top ten carry roughly 3.1%. These TCRs' antigens remain unknown. Sequences were obtained from naive CD8+ T cells from blood. The receptors originated from a human donor in good health.

This clonotype was seen a handful of times. The chain has TRBV7-2 and TRBJ2-3, with D tentatively TRBD1 or TRBD2 (6 bases each). Germline assignment: CDR1 SGHTA and CDR2 FQGNSA. The CDR3 runs to 16 residues. The V gene lost 2 bases and the J gene lost 5 bases, with 17 bases spanning the gap. CDR3: CASSLSLRGRGDTQYF. In DNA, the CDR3 is TGTGCCAGCAGCTTATCGCTCCGGGGGCGGGGAGATACGCAGTATTTT.

This clonotype was seen at least ten times. This chain connects TRBV28 to TRBJ2-3; D may match TRBD1 or TRBD2 (5 bases each). CDR3 length equals 13 residues. Trimming stripped 6 bases from V and 6 bases from J, with 13 bases between. Germline assignment: CDR1 MDHEN and CDR2 SYDVKM. CDR3 amino acids: CASSPIRDDTQYF. The CDR3 DNA reads TGTGCCAGCAGCCCTATCCGGGACGATACGCAGTATTTT.

This clonotype was seen ten or more times. This chain connects TRBV11-1 to TRBJ2-1, with a possible D match to TRBD2 (5 bases). Germline-derived CDR1 and CDR2 are SGHAT and FQDESV (reference sequence). Trimming pared 5 bases from V and 8 bases from J, leaving 13 bases between. The CDR3 covers 13 residues. This CDR3 is CASSHGVLDEQFF. CDR3 nucleotide sequence: TGTGCCAGCAGCCACGGGGTATTAGATGAGCAGTTCTTC.

This clonotype was seen at least ten times. V is TRBV6-6 and J is TRBJ1-5, with a tentative D call TRBD1 (6 bases). CDR1 and CDR2 from the germline V gene are MNHNY and SVGAGI (reference sequence). The CDR3 runs to 13 residues. Trimming took 5 bases from V and 7 from J, leaving 12 bases between them. Written as DNA, the CDR3 is TGTGCCAGCAGTCCAAATACAGGGCAGCCCCAGCATTTT. It encodes CASSPNTGQPQHF.

This clonotype was observed a handful of times. The rearrangement joins TRBV5-4 to TRBJ2-7; D may correspond to TRBD1 or TRBD2 (5 bases each). The CDR3 is 15 residues long. Trimming left V 1 base short and J 2 bases short, with 13 bases between. Per germline, CDR1 SGHNT and CDR2 YYREEE (reference sequence). CDR3 sequence reads: CASSLPGATTYEQYF. Written as DNA, the CDR3 is TGTGCCAGCAGCTTGCCCGGGGCCACCACCTACGAGCAGTACTTC. The full variable domain, in which reference TRBV5-4 and TRBJ2-7 provide the parts outside the CDR3, is ETGVTQSPTHLIKTRGQQVTLRCSSQSGHNTVSWYQQALGQGPQFIFQYYREEENGRGNFPPRFSGLQFPNYSSELNVNALELDDSALYLCASSLPGATTYEQYFGPGTRLTVT.

This clonotype came up a few times. This sequence joins TRBV4-3 and TRBJ2-3; D unresolved. This CDR3 spans 15 amino acids. The germline V gene has CDR1 LGHNA and CDR2 YSLEER. V was trimmed by 1 base and J by 2 bases, leaving 10 bases between them. CDR3 coding DNA: TGCGCCAGCAGCCAAGTACCAGGAATCACAGATACGCAGTATTTT. Translated, it gives CASSQVPGITDTQYF.

In its sample, this clonotype was seen many times. The chain has TRBV10-3 and TRBJ1-1; 10 bases are a match to TRBD1. Germline CDR1 and CDR2: ENHRY and SYGVKD. The CDR3 loop spans 14 amino acids. With 4 bases clipped from V and 8 bases from J, the junction kept 7 bases outside the gene matches. CDR3 sequence (DNA): TGTGCCATCAGTGGGGACAGGGGAGTTCCCGAAGCTTTCTTT. Translated, it gives CAISGDRGVPEAFF.

This clonotype has at least ten counts. The chain carries TRBV20-1 and TRBJ1-5, with D possibly being TRBD1 (5 bases). The CDR3 runs 17 residues. Germline V gene sequence: CDR1 DFQATT, CDR2 SNEGSKA (reference sequence). V lost 0 bases and J lost 2, with 17 bases in between. Here the CDR3 reads CSARDWRGPSGNQPQHF. CDR3 DNA sequence: TGCAGTGCTAGAGATTGGAGGGGACCGAGTGGCAATCAGCCCCAGCATTTT.

The V and J genes are TRBV15 and TRBJ2-5; 11 bases align to TRBD2. CDR3 length: 14 residues. With 7 bases clipped from V and 3 bases from J, the junction kept 4 bases outside the gene matches. CDR1 is LNHNV, CDR2 YYDKDF, per germline (reference sequence). CDR3 sequence reads: CATKGGLAEETQYF. DNA of the CDR3: TGTGCCACCAAAGGGGGACTAGCGGAAGAGACCCAGTACTTC. Full variable domain (missing parts from reference TRBV15 and TRBJ2-5): DAMVIQNPRYQVTQFGKPVTLSCSQTLNHNVMYWYQQKSSQAPKLLFHYYDKDFNNEADTPDNFQSRRPNTSFCFLDIRSPGLGDTAMYLCATKGGLAEETQYFGPGTRLLVL.

This clonotype was counted only a few times. The rearrangement uses TRBV29-1 and TRBJ2-1, with D possibly called TRBD1 or TRBD2 (6 bases each). This CDR3 region has 17 residues. V dropped 3 bases and J dropped 1 base, with 19 bases sitting between them. Germline-derived CDR1 and CDR2 are SQVTM and ANQGSEA. The CDR3, as DNA: TGCAGCGTTGAGGGTCTGCCGGGGGCTAGTTCCTACAATGAGCAGTTCTTC. Protein product: CSVEGLPGASSYNEQFF.

This clonotype was detected ten times or more. CDR3 loop: CASSLVANEQFF. The CDR3 DNA sequence: TGTGCCAGCAGTTTAGTGGCAAATGAGCAGTTCTTC. The rearrangement uses TRBV12-3 or TRBV12-4 and TRBJ2-1; D gene uncertain. The CDR3 is 12 amino acids. V shed 1 base and J shed 7 bases, with 5 bases lying between them.

This clonotype was observed many times. The rearrangement joins TRBV11-2 to TRBJ2-7; TRBD1 or TRBD2 may be the D gene (5 bases each). The V and J ends lost 1 base and 6 bases respectively, with 7 bases between them. This CDR3 comprises 12 residues. Germline-derived CDR1 and CDR2 are SGHAT and FQNNGV. CDR3 in amino acids: CASSLAGREQYF. DNA for the CDR3: TGTGCCAGCAGCTTAGCGGGGCGCGAGCAGTACTTC.

This clonotype showed up many times. This sequence joins TRBV5-1 and TRBJ2-1; D is possibly TRBD2 (6 bases). Germline-derived CDR1 and CDR2 are SGHRS and YFSETQ. With 4 bases removed from V and 2 bases from J, the gap between germline ends came to 13 bases. This CDR3 spans 15 amino acids. CDR3 residues: CASSPRWEAYNEQFF. CDR3 nucleotide sequence: TGCGCCAGCAGCCCCCGGTGGGAGGCCTACAATGAGCAGTTCTTC.

CDR3 sequence (DNA): TGTGCCAGCAGCCAGTCCAGCTCCTACAATGAGCAGTTCTTC. This translates into CASSQSSSYNEQFF. The chain joins TRBV3-1 to TRBJ2-1, with no clear D. The V end was cut by 3 bases, the J end by 0 bases, with 6 bases between. In germline, CDR1 is LGHDT, CDR2 YNNKEL (reference sequence). The CDR3 has 14 residues.

This clonotype was seen many times. The rearrangement links TRBV7-9 to TRBJ1-5, with D hard to call. CDR3 length: 17 residues. Germline V gives CDR1 SEHNR, CDR2 FQNEAQ (reference sequence). The germline V and J ends were trimmed by 1 base and 1 base, with 14 bases remaining between them. The CDR3 DNA reads as TGTGCCAGCAGCTTAGTCGTTTCCACAGAGAGCAATCAGCCCCAGCATTTT. Translated: CASSLVVSTESNQPQHF.

This clonotype showed up just a few times. J is TRBJ2-3 and V is TRBV4-3; TRBD1 is a possible D gene (7 bases). The CDR3 extends over 17 amino acids. Germline V CDR1 and CDR2: LGHNA, YSLEER. Trimming removed 3 bases at V and 4 bases at J, with 20 bases between. CDR3: CASSHAEGAPRSDTQYF. The CDR3 DNA is TGCGCCAGCAGCCACGCGGAGGGGGCCCCACGGTCAGATACGCAGTATTTT.

This clonotype was detected many times. This chain joins TRBV29-1 and TRBJ2-5, with 7 bases fitting TRBD1. CDR3 length equals 13 residues. Germline V gives CDR1 SQVTM, CDR2 ANQGSEA. With 5 bases clipped from V and 4 bases from J, the junction kept 7 bases outside the gene matches. The CDR3 DNA is TGCAGCGTTAATGCAGGGGGACGAGAGACCCAGTACTTC. Protein: CSVNAGGRETQYF.

V is TRBV4-1 and J is TRBJ2-1; tentative D call: TRBD1 (5 bases). This CDR3 has 14 residues. Germline V gene data show CDR1 as MGHRA and CDR2 as YSYEKL. The V gene lost 0 bases and the J gene lost 8 bases, with 11 bases spanning the gap. As DNA, the CDR3 is TGCGCCAGCAGCCAAGATAATCAGGGCTATGAGCAGTTCTTC. Its protein product is CASSQDNQGYEQFF.

The chain combines TRBV12-3 or TRBV12-4 with TRBJ2-4; perhaps TRBD2 as D (5 bases). This CDR3 is 15 amino acids long. Trimming took 4 bases from V and 0 from J, leaving 10 bases between them. This CDR3 reads CASSSRTLAKNIQYF. For the CDR3, the DNA is TGTGCCAGCAGTTCCCGGACTTTAGCCAAAAACATTCAGTACTTC.

This clonotype has more than one count but fewer than ten. The chain is built from TRBV27 and TRBJ2-5; D gene ambiguous. The CDR3 is made up of 14 amino acids. The ends were cut back, 3 bases at V and 0 bases at J, with 8 bases in the middle. The V gene's germline CDR1 is MNHEY and CDR2 SMNVEV (reference sequence). CDR3 region: CASSFGQNQETQYF. The DNA for the CDR3 is TGTGCCAGCAGTTTCGGCCAGAACCAAGAGACCCAGTACTTC.

This clonotype was counted only a few times. The genes are TRBV5-6 and TRBJ2-1, with TRBD2 matching over 7 bases. The V gene end was trimmed by 5 bases and the J gene end by 2 bases; junction bases not matched to a gene: 7. The V gene's germline CDR1 is SGHDT and CDR2 YYEEEE. This CDR3 spans 15 amino acids. The chain's CDR3 is CASRELAFTYNEQFF. The DNA for the CDR3 is TGTGCCAGCAGAGAACTAGCGTTCACCTACAATGAGCAGTTCTTC.